This T cell receptor beta chain was retrieved from a study of blood T cell repertoires in COVID-19. V lost 1 base and J 0 bases, leaving 8 bases between the germline ends. This CDR3 is 15 amino acids long. The germline gives CDR1 SGHNT, CDR2 YYREEE (reference sequence). The method was immunoSEQ multiplex PCR; TCRdb's version includes in-frame clones alone and lacks a portion of them. The sample lists approximately 440,000 clones, about 90% seen once, with under 0.7% in the top ten. The origin of this receptor is a man aged 18 to 35 who had recovered from COVID-19. Specimen: PBMCs or T cells enriched from blood (not recorded which). The chain uses TRBV5-4 and TRBJ1-3; D remains unclear. The CDR3 coding sequence is TGTGCCAGCAGCTTGTTACAGAACTCTGGAAACACCATATATTTT. Translation gives CASSLLQNSGNTIYF.